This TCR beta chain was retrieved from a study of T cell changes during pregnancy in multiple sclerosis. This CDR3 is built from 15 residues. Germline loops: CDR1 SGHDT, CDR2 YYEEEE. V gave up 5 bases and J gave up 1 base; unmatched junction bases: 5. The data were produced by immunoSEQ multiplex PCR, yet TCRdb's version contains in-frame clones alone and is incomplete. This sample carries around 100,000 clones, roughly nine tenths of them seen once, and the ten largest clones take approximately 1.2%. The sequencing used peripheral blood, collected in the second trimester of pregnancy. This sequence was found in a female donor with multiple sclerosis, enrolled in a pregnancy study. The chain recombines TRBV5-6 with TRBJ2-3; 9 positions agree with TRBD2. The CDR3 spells CASRLLAGRTDTQYF. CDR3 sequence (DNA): TGTGCCAGCAGGTTACTAGCGGGCCGCACAGATACGCAGTATTTT.